Sequencing of this TCR beta chain was carried out in a study of response to subunit inactivated influenza vaccine. Study outcomes and limitations: It was the authors' suggestion that each seasonal influenza vaccination recruits few new T cells.

This clonotype was counted ten times or more. The antigen is not known. Germline-derived CDR1 and CDR2 are SQVTM and ANQGSEA. The CDR3 loop spans 13 amino acids. V shed 2 bases, J shed 3 bases, and the junction held 2 bases outside the gene matches. Each CDR3 protein is one row after TCRdb ran MiXCR on the RT-PCR reads. Of 750,000 to 850,000 distinct CDR3 sequences in the sample, 18% are singletons; the top ten hold roughly a tenth. V is TRBV29-1 and J is TRBJ2-3; 7 bases line up with TRBD1. The sequence came from a man in his forties or fifties who received an inactivated influenza vaccine. The sample consisted of PBMCs from blood, taken 4 to 6 days after vaccination. This CDR3 reads CSVEKGATDTQYF. Written as DNA, the CDR3 is TGCAGCGTTGAAAAGGGGGCTACAGATACGCAGTATTTT.